What follows describes a single TCR beta chain. Its antigen is not yet known. No quality values exist for individual bases; no much larger clone is one base distant. CDR1 and CDR2, looked up from the germline V gene, are SGHDT and YYEEEE. The cysteine opens and the phenylalanine closes a CDR3 of 17 amino acids. The only DNA kept is the CDR3, 51 bases in frame from the first base. From V the trimming removes 3 bases and from J it removes 10 bases, while the gene matches leave 18 bases of the junction unaccounted for. TCRbeta CDR3 regions were amplified from genomic DNA using the immunoSEQ Assay, a bias-controlled multiplex PCR. Concerning the study's data processing: Nucleated cell counts per sample were estimated from amplification of reference gene primers within the assay. To quantify the absolute abundance of each unique TCRbeta CDR3 rearrangement, sequence reads were collapsed and filtered. For each sample, productive Simpson clonality was calculated as the square root of Simpson's diversity index over productive rearrangements. TCRdb re-hosts the immuneACCESS table, in-frame sequences only. Its copies lack some clones; in the studies checked, an unresolved V gene accounts for under half of them, and the cause for the rest is not known. From that table come the V and J calls and clone size; the DNA was used to work out D and trimming. The table for this sample lists about 230,000 clones; around nine tenths of them were counted only once. About 4% of the sample is held by the ten biggest clonotypes.

The data originate from a study of blood T cell repertoires in COVID-19 (dated by TCRdb to 2020 to 2021). In terms of the full investigation: Collaborator samples came from the United States, Italy and Spain and covered acute and convalescent phases of COVID-19. A freely available public database, intended as a resource for researchers studying the immune response to SARS-CoV-2, is where the repertoires were released. The material from the prospective study consisted of cDNA or gDNA derived from T cells, B-cell-depleted T cells, or PBMCs. The dataset comprised deeply sampled blood TCRbeta repertoires from subjects exposed to, actively infected with, or recovered from COVID-19. Samples were obtained from the ongoing ImmuneRACE study (first 160 participants) and from over 1,000 subjects provided by 6 global collaborators. Where available, HLA class I and class II types were obtained from metadata supplied by the sample provider rather than from assay-based typing. Sample metadata almost always included a de-identified subject ID, COVID-19 status, age in years and sex.

What the study reported, not specific to this receptor: How much clinical and demographic metadata was included differed by source and by participant, and the metadata was provided uncurated.

Participants in the prospective study were enrolled through a virtual design, were aged about 18 to 100 years, and lived in some 24 United States geographic areas. In the prospective study, participants were assigned to cohorts based on the clinical history participants reported in a screening survey and a study questionnaire. Each participant in the prospective study had whole blood, serum and a nasopharyngeal or oropharyngeal swab collected by mobile phlebotomists. Over a roughly two-month period, participants in the prospective study had the option of providing additional blood draws and questionnaires. Before DNA extraction, prospective study blood samples were shipped either frozen or at room temperature.

The sequence is built from TRBV5-6 and TRBJ2-1, and 8 junction bases match TRBD1. The sequence was collected from a woman in her thirties with acute COVID-19. The specimen was PBMCs or T cells enriched from blood (not recorded which). The base sequence is TGTGCCAGCAGCTCCCCCCGGGACAGGTATACAATGCCGGAGCAGTTCTTC. Translated, this gives CASSSPRDRYTMPEQFF. With all but the CDR3 taken from the reference TRBV5-6 and TRBJ2-1 genes, the full variable domain is: DAGVTQSPTHLIKTRGQQVTLRCSPKSGHDTVSWYQQALGQGPQFIFQYYEEEERQRGNFPDRFSGHQFPNYSSELNVNALLLGDSALYLCASSSPRDRYTMPEQFFGPGTRLTVL.